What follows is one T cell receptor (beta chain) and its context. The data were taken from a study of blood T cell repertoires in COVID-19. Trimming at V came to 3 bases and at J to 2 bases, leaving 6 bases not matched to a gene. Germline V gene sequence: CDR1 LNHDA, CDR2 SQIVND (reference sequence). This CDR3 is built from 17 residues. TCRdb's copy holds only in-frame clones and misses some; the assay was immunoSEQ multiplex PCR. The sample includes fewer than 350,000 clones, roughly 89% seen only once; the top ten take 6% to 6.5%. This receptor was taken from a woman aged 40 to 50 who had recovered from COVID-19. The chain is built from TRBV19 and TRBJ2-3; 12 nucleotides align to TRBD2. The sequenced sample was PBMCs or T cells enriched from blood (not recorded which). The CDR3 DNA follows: TGTGCCAGTAGTATTAGTCTAGCGGGAGGGAACACAGATACGCAGTATTTT. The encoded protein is CASSISLAGGNTDTQYF.